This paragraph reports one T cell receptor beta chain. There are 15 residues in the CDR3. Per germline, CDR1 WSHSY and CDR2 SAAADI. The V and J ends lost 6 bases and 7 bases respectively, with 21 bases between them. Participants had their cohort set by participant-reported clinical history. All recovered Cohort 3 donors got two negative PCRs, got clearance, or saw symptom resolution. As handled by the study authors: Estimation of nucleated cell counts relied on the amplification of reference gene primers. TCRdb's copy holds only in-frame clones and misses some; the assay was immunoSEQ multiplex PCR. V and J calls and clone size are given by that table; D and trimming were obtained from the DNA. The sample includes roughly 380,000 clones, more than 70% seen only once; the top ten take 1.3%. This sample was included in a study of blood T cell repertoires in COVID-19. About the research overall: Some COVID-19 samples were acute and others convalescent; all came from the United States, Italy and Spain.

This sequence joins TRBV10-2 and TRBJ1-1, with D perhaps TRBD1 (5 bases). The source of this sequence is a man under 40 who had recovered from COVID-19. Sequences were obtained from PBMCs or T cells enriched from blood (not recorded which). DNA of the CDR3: TGCGCCAGCAGACAGGAGTCGAAAAACTTAGGTGAAGCTTTCTTT. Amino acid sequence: CASRQESKNLGEAFF.